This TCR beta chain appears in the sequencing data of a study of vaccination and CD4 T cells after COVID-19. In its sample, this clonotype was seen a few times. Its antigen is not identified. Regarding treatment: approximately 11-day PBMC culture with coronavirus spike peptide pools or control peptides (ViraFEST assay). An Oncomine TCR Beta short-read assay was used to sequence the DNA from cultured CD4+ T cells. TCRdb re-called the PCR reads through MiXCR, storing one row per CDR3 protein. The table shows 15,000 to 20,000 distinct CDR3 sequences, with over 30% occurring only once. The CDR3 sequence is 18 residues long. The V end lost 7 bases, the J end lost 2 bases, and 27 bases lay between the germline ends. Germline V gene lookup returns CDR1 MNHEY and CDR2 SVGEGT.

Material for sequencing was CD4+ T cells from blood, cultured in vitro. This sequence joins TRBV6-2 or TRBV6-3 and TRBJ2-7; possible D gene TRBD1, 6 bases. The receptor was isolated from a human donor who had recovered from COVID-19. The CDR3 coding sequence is TGTGCCAGCAACTCTGGCCTTCCGACGTGGACAGAGCCCTACGAGCAGTACTTC. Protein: CASNSGLPTWTEPYEQYF.